These 14 T cell receptor beta chains came from one sample sequenced in a study of regulatory T cells in long-lasting Graves disease. Library construction for TCR beta used iRepertoire HTBI primers and Arm-PCR of CDR3 regions. Each CDR3 protein gets one entry after TCRdb re-called the multiplex PCR reads with MiXCR. The data hold about 620,000 distinct CDR3 sequences, with roughly 16% observed a single time. The time point is: newly diagnosed GD, antithyroid drugs for less than 3 months. Preparation of the TCR library used RNA extracted from PBMCs. These data are also associated with another study on T cells in Graves' hyperthyroidism and ophthalmopathy.

The sequences come from peripheral blood mononuclear cells (PBMCs), collected at new diagnosis, from a patient treated with antithyroid drugs. These receptors were taken from a young woman with Graves disease.

The genes are TRBV3-1 and TRBJ2-7; TRBD2 matches 9 bases. Germline V gives CDR1 LGHDT, CDR2 YNNKEL (reference sequence). The trim removed 0 bases at V and 4 bases at J, leaving 7 bases unmatched. CDR3 size: 16 residues. CDR3 DNA: TGTGCCAGCAGCCAAGACAGCCTAGCGGGATTATACGAGCAGTACTTC. Protein sequence: CASSQDSLAGLYEQYF.

A few counts support this clonotype. The chain links TRBV29-1 to TRBJ2-7; D possibly corresponds to TRBD2 (6 bases). CDR1 is SQVTM, CDR2 ANQGSEA, per germline. The V end was cut by 4 bases, the J end by 2 bases, with 18 bases between. The CDR3 has 15 residues. CDR3 loop: CSVGLRLDVPYEQYF. CDR3 DNA: TGCAGCGTTGGGCTGAGACTAGACGTACCCTACGAGCAGTACTTC.

This rearrangement joins TRBV4-1 to TRBJ1-3; D gene ambiguous. Germline V gene data show CDR1 as MGHRA and CDR2 as YSYEKL. The CDR3 length is 17 residues. Trimming removed 1 base at V and 3 bases at J, with 16 bases between. Here the CDR3 reads CASSQVGFRGGGNTIYF. CDR3 bases: TGCGCCAGCAGCCAAGTTGGTTTCCGGGGTGGTGGAAACACCATATATTTT.

This clonotype was recorded at least ten times. This chain joins TRBV2 and TRBJ2-7; 7 nucleotides agree with TRBD1. CDR1 and CDR2 from the germline V gene are SNHLY and FYNNEI. This CDR3 region has 17 residues. V lost 6 bases and J lost 2; bases outside the gene matches: 16. For the CDR3, the DNA is TGTGCCAGCAGCTCCCCCACTTCTGACAGGGTCCCCTACGAGCAGTACTTC. Translated, it gives CASSSPTSDRVPYEQYF.

The chain combines TRBV5-1 with TRBJ2-7; D gene ambiguous. The CDR3 runs 12 residues. Trimming shortened V by 4 bases and J by 7 bases, and 12 bases separated the two germline ends. Germline CDR1 and CDR2: SGHRS and YFSETQ. This CDR3 reads CASSRDRMEQYF. The CDR3, as DNA: TGCGCCAGCAGCCGCGACCGTATGGAGCAGTACTTC.

This clonotype was seen a few times. The rearrangement uses TRBV10-3 and TRBJ1-4, with 7 bases matching TRBD1. Losses at the gene ends were 3 bases for V and 6 bases for J; bases not matched to a gene: 4. Germline values: CDR1 ENHRY, CDR2 SYGVKD. The CDR3 consists of 14 residues. CDR3 in amino acids: CAISERGPDEKLFF. CDR3 coding DNA: TGTGCCATCAGTGAAAGGGGGCCGGATGAAAAACTGTTTTTT.

This clonotype has only a few counts. This chain links TRBV28 with TRBJ2-1; TRBD1 matches at 9 bases. Losses at the gene ends were 2 bases for V and 9 bases for J; bases not matched to a gene: 8. The CDR3 totals 15 residues. Germline loops: CDR1 MDHEN, CDR2 SYDVKM. CDR3 DNA: TGTGCCAGCAGTTTAAGGACAGGGGCACGTAGTGAGCAGTTCTTC. Translating gives CASSLRTGARSEQFF.

Many counts were recorded for this clonotype. The chain recombines TRBV7-9 with TRBJ2-1, with D unresolved. The germline V gene encodes CDR1 SEHNR and CDR2 FQNEAQ (reference sequence). V dropped 5 bases and J dropped 6 bases, with 5 bases sitting between them. This CDR3 contains 11 residues. CDR3 DNA sequence: TGTGCCAGCAGCCCGAGCAATGAGCAGTTCTTC. Protein: CASSPSNEQFF.

The J gene is TRBJ1-5, the V gene TRBV3-1; D remains unclear. V gave up 4 bases and J gave up 0 bases, with 7 bases separating them. The CDR3 is 14 residues long. CDR1 LGHDT and CDR2 YNNKEL come from the germline V gene (reference sequence). The CDR3 region has the DNA TGTGCCAGCAGCCCTGAGAATAGCAATCAGCCCCAGCATTTT. Protein: CASSPENSNQPQHF.

This clonotype was detected ten times or more. This sequence joins TRBV7-2 and TRBJ2-5, with D tentatively TRBD1 or TRBD2 (6 bases each). The V gene's germline CDR1 is SGHTA and CDR2 FQGNSA. This CDR3 region has 17 residues. V dropped 1 base and J dropped 1 base, with 16 bases sitting between them. This CDR3 reads CASSLVFGTGAQETQYF. CDR3 sequence (DNA): TGTGCCAGCAGCTTAGTTTTTGGGACGGGGGCCCAAGAGACCCAGTACTTC.

This clonotype was observed a few times. One junction end does not reproduce the germline sequence, and a read error may be involved. The DNA for the CDR3 is TGTGCCAGCAGTGTGATCTCGGAGATTTGCGTAGAAGCTCACGGGGAGCTGCTTTTT. Protein product: CASSVISEICVEAHGELLF. The chain carries TRBV2 and TRBJ2-2, with D possibly being TRBD2 (5 bases). There are 19 residues in the CDR3. Germline CDR1 is SNHLY and CDR2 is FYNNEI. The variable domain in full, completed from reference TRBV2 and TRBJ2-2, reads EPEVTQTPSHQVTQMGQEVILRCVPISNHLYFYWYRQILGQKVEFLVSFYNNEISEKSEIFDDQFSVERPDGSNFTLKIRSTKLEDSAMYFCASSVISEICVEAHGELLFGEGSRLTVL.

This clonotype was found many times. The gene calls are TRBV5-1 and TRBJ2-3; 11 positions match TRBD2. The CDR3 is made up of 16 amino acids. V dropped 0 bases and J dropped 4; count of bases not matched to a gene: 4. Looked up from germline, CDR1 is SGHRS and CDR2 is YFSETQ. This CDR3 is CASSLVLAGVADTQYF. DNA for the CDR3: TGCGCCAGCAGCTTGGTACTAGCGGGAGTGGCAGATACGCAGTATTTT.

This clonotype was counted a few times. The V gene is TRBV6-2 or TRBV6-3, the J gene TRBJ2-5; the D gene is possibly TRBD1 (6 bases). The V gene lost 0 bases and the J gene lost 4 bases, with 12 bases spanning the gap. Per the germline V gene, CDR1 is MNHEY and CDR2 is SVGEGT. The CDR3 contains 15 residues. The DNA of the CDR3 is TGTGCCAGCAGTTACTCCCCAACAGGGTCAGAGACCCAGTACTTC. It is translated as CASSYSPTGSETQYF.

The CDR3 nucleotides are TGTGCCAGCAGCTGGGGGGCAGGGGCGGTGACTGAAGCTTTCTTT. It codes for CASSWGAGAVTEAFF. J is TRBJ1-1 and V is TRBV7-3, with D possibly matching TRBD1 (6 bases). The V and J ends lost 4 bases and 5 bases respectively, with 17 bases between them. The CDR3 is 15 residues long. Germline V gene sequence: CDR1 SGHTA, CDR2 FQGTGA.